The 10 T cell receptor beta chains below come from one sample, sequenced in a study of blood T cell repertoires in COVID-19. This table comes from immunoSEQ multiplex PCR, and its TCRdb copy is limited to in-frame clones, with some not included. The sample holds some 200,000 clones, just under 85% seen once. Sequenced material: peripheral blood. The receptors here all came from a human donor with acute or convalescent COVID-19. The donor label of this sample is uncertain.

V is TRBV29-1 and J is TRBJ1-4, with 7 positions matching TRBD1. Trimming removed 4 bases from V and 0 bases from J; junction bases left unmatched: 8. The CDR3 covers 16 residues. Germline V gene data show CDR1 as SQVTM and CDR2 as ANQGSEA. As DNA, the CDR3 is TGCAGCGTTGGGGGGCAGGGGGGACCAACTAATGAAAAACTGTTTTTT. Its protein product is CSVGGQGGPTNEKLFF.

This chain links TRBV30 with TRBJ2-1, with TRBD2 matching over 10 bases. The CDR3 is 15 residues long. Germline trimming cut 0 bases from V and 5 bases from J; bases unmatched to any gene: 4. CDR1 and CDR2 (germline): GTSNPN, SVGIG (reference sequence). The CDR3 here is CAWSVSGRFHNEQFF. For the CDR3, the DNA is TGTGCCTGGAGTGTTAGCGGGAGGTTCCACAATGAGCAGTTCTTC.

This clone was counted only a few times. This chain links TRBV25-1 with TRBJ1-1; the D is unclear. V was trimmed by 1 base and J by 10 bases, leaving 7 bases between them. This CDR3 is 11 amino acids long. Germline V CDR1 and CDR2: MGHDK, SYGVNS. The CDR3 sequence is CASSESTGAFF. DNA of the CDR3: TGTGCCAGCAGTGAATCAACGGGAGCTTTCTTT.

The chain recombines TRBV5-5 with TRBJ1-5, with D maybe TRBD1 (6 bases). Per germline, CDR1 SGHKS and CDR2 YYEKEE (reference sequence). Trimming stripped 0 bases from V and 2 bases from J, with 6 bases between. The CDR3 loop spans 14 amino acids. The CDR3 coding sequence is TGTGCCAGCAGCTTGGAGGGGGGCAATCAGCCCCAGCATTTT. Translated, it gives CASSLEGGNQPQHF.

The chain employs TRBV5-8 and TRBJ2-7, with D perhaps matching TRBD2 (6 bases). In germline, CDR1 is SGHTS, CDR2 YDEGEE. The V end was cut by 0 bases, the J end by 4 bases, with 11 bases between. The CDR3 extends over 14 amino acids. CDR3: CASSLVAGIYEQYF. In DNA, the CDR3 is TGTGCCAGCAGCTTGGTGGCGGGGATTTACGAGCAGTACTTC.

The table lists this clone with a few counts. V is TRBV7-9 and J is TRBJ2-1; D may be TRBD2 (6 bases). Trimming stripped 1 base from V and 7 bases from J, with 14 bases between. This CDR3 contains 15 residues. Germline assignment: CDR1 SEHNR and CDR2 FQNEAQ (reference sequence). This CDR3 reads CASSLVAVRVNEQFF. The CDR3 DNA sequence: TGTGCCAGCAGCTTAGTAGCGGTCAGGGTGAATGAGCAGTTCTTC.

This clone has only a few counts. The rearrangement joins TRBV6-1 to TRBJ2-1; 12 bases line up with TRBD2. Germline V CDR1 and CDR2: MNHNS, SASEGT. This CDR3 comprises 17 residues. With 0 bases clipped from V and 6 bases from J, the junction kept 6 bases outside the gene matches. The CDR3 region is CASSEAQTSGSSNEQFF. Here the CDR3 DNA reads TGTGCCAGCAGTGAAGCTCAGACTAGCGGGAGTAGCAATGAGCAGTTCTTC.

The V call is TRBV7-9, the J call TRBJ1-1, with D uncertain. Germline V lookup: CDR1 SEHNR, CDR2 FQNEAQ (reference sequence). V dropped 2 bases and J dropped 4 bases, with 23 bases sitting between them. The CDR3 runs to 18 residues. The CDR3 nucleotides read TGTGCCAGCAGCTTATTGACGGGCCGAGGGCTGAGAGGCACTGAAGCTTTCTTT. As protein: CASSLLTGRGLRGTEAFF. The whole variable domain, remainder taken from reference TRBV7-9 and TRBJ1-1, is DTGVSQNPRHKITKRGQNVTFRCDPISEHNRLYWYRQTLGQGPEFLTYFQNEAQLEKSRLLSDRFSAERPKGSFSTLEIQRTEQGDSAMYLCASSLLTGRGLRGTEAFFGQGTRLTVV.

The V call is TRBV7-2, the J call TRBJ1-1, with 9 bases matching TRBD1. This CDR3 region has 17 residues. Trimming cost V 5 bases and J 3 bases; bases outside gene matches: 13. CDR1 SGHTA and CDR2 FQGNSA come from the germline V gene. CDR3 coding DNA: TGTGCCAGCAGCGCTCGATACAGGGGGCGCGCGGACACTGAAGCTTTCTTT. Translation: CASSARYRGRADTEAFF.

The J gene is TRBJ1-2, the V gene TRBV6-1; possible D gene TRBD1, 5 bases. Trimming took 1 base from V and 4 from J, leaving 22 bases between them. Looked up from germline, CDR1 is MNHNS and CDR2 is SASEGT. This CDR3 has 18 amino acids. The CDR3 protein is CASSEVGWGTQRSYGYTF. The CDR3 DNA is TGTGCCAGCAGTGAAGTGGGTTGGGGCACCCAGCGTTCCTATGGCTACACCTTC.